This is a list of T cell receptor beta chains from one sample in a study of T cell responses to AZD1222 COVID-19 vaccine. Using immunoSEQ multiplex PCR, the repertoire was profiled, and TCRdb retains in-frame clones only, with some absent. This table lists around 150,000 clones. Sequenced: peripheral blood. These receptors all come from an adult in good health. CDR3s include the opening cysteine and the closing phenylalanine or tryptophan. D genes are given only for firm matches.

D gene: .
V gene: TRBV5-6
J gene: TRBJ1-5
CDR3 protein: CASSLVGNQPQHF
CDR3 DNA: TGTGCCAGCAGCTTAGTCGGCAATCAGCCCCAGCATTTT

D gene: .
V gene: TRBV2
J gene: TRBJ1-2
CDR3 protein: CASSLNSPYGYTF
CDR3 DNA: TGTGCCAGCAGTCTCAACAGTCCCTATGGCTACACCTTC

D gene: .
V gene: TRBV19
J gene: TRBJ1-4
CDR3 protein: CASSSHVAGNEKLFF
CDR3 DNA: TGTGCCAGTAGTTCCCACGTGGCTGGTAATGAAAAACTGTTTTTT

D gene: TRBD2
V gene: TRBV6-6
J gene: TRBJ2-1
CDR3 protein: CASSPRTRAGGPSSYNEQFF
CDR3 DNA: TGTGCCAGCAGCCCCCGTACTAGAGCGGGGGGTCCTAGCTCCTACAATGAGCAGTTCTTC

D gene: TRBD2
V gene: TRBV19
J gene: TRBJ2-7
CDR3 protein: CASSAGTSGGSEQYF
CDR3 DNA: TGTGCCAGTAGTGCCGGGACTAGCGGGGGATCCGAGCAGTACTTC

D gene: .
V gene: TRBV19
J gene: TRBJ2-3
CDR3 protein: CASSVGMRTDTQYF
CDR3 DNA: TGTGCCAGTAGTGTGGGTATGAGAACAGATACGCAGTATTTT

D gene: .
V gene: TRBV12-3/TRBV12-4
J gene: TRBJ1-3
CDR3 protein: CASSLGQGNTIYF
CDR3 DNA: TGTGCCAGCAGTTTAGGGCAGGGAAACACCATATATTTT

D gene: .
V gene: TRBV3-1/TRBV3-2
J gene: TRBJ1-1
CDR3 protein: CASSQGILNTEAFF
CDR3 DNA: TGTGCCAGCAGCCAAGGTATACTGAACACTGAAGCTTTCTTT

D gene: .
V gene: TRBV19
J gene: TRBJ1-5
CDR3 protein: CASSPREHSNQPQHF
CDR3 DNA: TGTGCCAGTAGTCCCCGGGAGCATAGCAATCAGCCCCAGCATTTT

D gene: .
V gene: TRBV6-6
J gene: TRBJ2-7
CDR3 protein: CASSYSSGTGSKEQYF
CDR3 DNA: TGTGCCAGCAGTTACTCGTCCGGGACCGGATCTAAGGAGCAGTACTTC

D gene: .
V gene: TRBV18
J gene: TRBJ1-1
CDR3 protein: CASSPSTEGAEAFF
CDR3 DNA: TGTGCCAGCTCACCATCGACAGAAGGCGCTGAAGCTTTCTTT

D gene: .
V gene: TRBV5-1
J gene: TRBJ2-2
CDR3 protein: CASSLAGQVSGELFF
CDR3 DNA: TGCGCCAGCAGCTTGGCCGGTCAGGTATCCGGGGAGCTGTTTTTT

D gene: .
V gene: TRBV18
J gene: TRBJ1-6
CDR3 protein: CASSPYQGQDNSPLHF
CDR3 DNA: TGTGCCAGCTCACCGTATCAGGGTCAGGATAATTCACCCCTCCACTTT

D gene: .
V gene: TRBV28
J gene: TRBJ2-2
CDR3 protein: CASIRAHTGELFF
CDR3 DNA: TGTGCCAGCATCAGGGCCCACACCGGGGAGCTGTTTTTT

D gene: TRBD2
V gene: TRBV9
J gene: TRBJ2-3
CDR3 protein: CASSIGTSGGANTQYF
CDR3 DNA: TGTGCCAGCAGCATAGGGACTAGCGGGGGGGCGAATACGCAGTATTTT

D gene: TRBD1
V gene: TRBV2
J gene: TRBJ2-6
CDR3 protein: CASSLQGVVGANVLTF
CDR3 DNA: TGTGCCAGCAGTTTACAGGGGGTAGTCGGGGCCAACGTCCTGACTTTC

D gene: .
V gene: TRBV5-6
J gene: TRBJ1-1
CDR3 protein: CASSFQSNAEAFF
CDR3 DNA: TGTGCCAGCAGCTTCCAATCGAACGCTGAAGCTTTCTTT

D gene: TRBD1
V gene: TRBV5-4
J gene: TRBJ1-1
CDR3 protein: CATKRTGQTNTEAFF
CDR3 DNA: TGTGCCACCAAGCGTACGGGACAGACGAACACTGAAGCTTTCTTT

D gene: .
V gene: TRBV11-2
J gene: TRBJ2-1
CDR3 protein: CASSLVQGGEQFF
CDR3 DNA: TGTGCCAGCAGCTTAGTCCAGGGGGGTGAGCAGTTCTTC

D gene: .
V gene: TRBV3-1/TRBV3-2
J gene: TRBJ1-2
CDR3 protein: CASSHQGWYGYTF
CDR3 DNA: TGTGCCAGCAGCCATCAGGGGTGGTATGGCTACACCTTC

D gene: .
V gene: TRBV7-9
J gene: TRBJ2-5
CDR3 protein: CASSADKVGETQYF
CDR3 DNA: TGTGCCAGCAGCGCGGATAAGGTGGGGGAGACCCAGTACTTC

D gene: .
V gene: TRBV5-5
J gene: TRBJ1-2
CDR3 protein: CASSHVGSGYGYTF
CDR3 DNA: TGTGCCAGCAGCCATGTGGGTAGTGGCTATGGCTACACCTTC

D gene: .
V gene: TRBV30
J gene: TRBJ2-1
CDR3 protein: CACSPYNEQFF
CDR3 DNA: TGTGCCTGTTCCCCCTACAATGAGCAGTTCTTC

D gene: .
V gene: TRBV11-2
J gene: TRBJ2-2
CDR3 protein: CASSLDSYAELFF
CDR3 DNA: TGTGCCAGCAGCTTAGACTCTTACGCCGAGCTGTTTTTT

D gene: .
V gene: TRBV2
J gene: TRBJ2-1
CDR3 protein: CASSEEVAATYNEQFF
CDR3 DNA: TGTGCCAGCAGTGAGGAGGTGGCAGCCACCTACAATGAGCAGTTCTTC

D gene: .
V gene: TRBV6-5
J gene: TRBJ1-1
CDR3 protein: CASSYSQNTEAFF
CDR3 DNA: TGTGCCAGCAGTTATAGTCAGAACACTGAAGCTTTCTTT

D gene: .
V gene: TRBV5-1
J gene: TRBJ2-1
CDR3 protein: CASRETSGTPPYNEQFF
CDR3 DNA: TGCGCCAGCAGGGAAACCTCCGGGACACCCCCTTACAATGAGCAGTTCTTC

D gene: .
V gene: TRBV6-5
J gene: TRBJ1-2
CDR3 protein: CASRTGQPQGGYTF
CDR3 DNA: TGTGCCAGCAGGACCGGACAGCCTCAGGGGGGCTACACCTTC

D gene: .
V gene: TRBV7-3
J gene: TRBJ2-2
CDR3 protein: CASSLVPGINTGELFF
CDR3 DNA: TGTGCCAGCAGCCTTGTCCCGGGGATTAACACCGGGGAGCTGTTTTTT

D gene: TRBD1
V gene: TRBV4-2
J gene: TRBJ1-5
CDR3 protein: CASSQGQGSNQPQHF
CDR3 DNA: TGTGCCAGCAGCCAAGGACAGGGGAGCAATCAGCCCCAGCATTTT

D gene: TRBD1
V gene: TRBV7-8
J gene: TRBJ1-2
CDR3 protein: CASSAQGTGGIFSYGYTF
CDR3 DNA: TGTGCCAGCAGTGCCCAGGGGACAGGGGGAATTTTTTCCTATGGCTACACCTTC

D gene: .
V gene: TRBV24-1
J gene: TRBJ2-5
CDR3 protein: CATSDHPFGGQETQYF
CDR3 DNA: TGTGCCACCAGTGATCACCCTTTTGGTGGCCAAGAGACCCAGTACTTC

D gene: .
V gene: TRBV3-1/TRBV3-2
J gene: TRBJ1-2
CDR3 protein: CASSQGSAVYYGYTF
CDR3 DNA: TGTGCCAGCAGCCAAGGGTCCGCAGTCTACTATGGCTACACCTTC

D gene: .
V gene: TRBV10-3
J gene: TRBJ1-3
CDR3 protein: CAISGGLQGGGTENTIYF
CDR3 DNA: TGTGCCATCAGTGGAGGACTTCAGGGAGGGGGAACCGAAAACACCATATATTTT

D gene: .
V gene: TRBV3-1/TRBV3-2
J gene: TRBJ1-4
CDR3 protein: CASRLRGQINEKLFF
CDR3 DNA: TGTGCCAGCAGACTCCGAGGGCAGATTAATGAAAAACTGTTTTTT

D gene: TRBD1
V gene: TRBV19
J gene: TRBJ1-3
CDR3 protein: CASTPRGTGAFGNTIYF
CDR3 DNA: TGTGCCAGTACTCCGCGGGGGACAGGGGCATTTGGAAACACCATATATTTT